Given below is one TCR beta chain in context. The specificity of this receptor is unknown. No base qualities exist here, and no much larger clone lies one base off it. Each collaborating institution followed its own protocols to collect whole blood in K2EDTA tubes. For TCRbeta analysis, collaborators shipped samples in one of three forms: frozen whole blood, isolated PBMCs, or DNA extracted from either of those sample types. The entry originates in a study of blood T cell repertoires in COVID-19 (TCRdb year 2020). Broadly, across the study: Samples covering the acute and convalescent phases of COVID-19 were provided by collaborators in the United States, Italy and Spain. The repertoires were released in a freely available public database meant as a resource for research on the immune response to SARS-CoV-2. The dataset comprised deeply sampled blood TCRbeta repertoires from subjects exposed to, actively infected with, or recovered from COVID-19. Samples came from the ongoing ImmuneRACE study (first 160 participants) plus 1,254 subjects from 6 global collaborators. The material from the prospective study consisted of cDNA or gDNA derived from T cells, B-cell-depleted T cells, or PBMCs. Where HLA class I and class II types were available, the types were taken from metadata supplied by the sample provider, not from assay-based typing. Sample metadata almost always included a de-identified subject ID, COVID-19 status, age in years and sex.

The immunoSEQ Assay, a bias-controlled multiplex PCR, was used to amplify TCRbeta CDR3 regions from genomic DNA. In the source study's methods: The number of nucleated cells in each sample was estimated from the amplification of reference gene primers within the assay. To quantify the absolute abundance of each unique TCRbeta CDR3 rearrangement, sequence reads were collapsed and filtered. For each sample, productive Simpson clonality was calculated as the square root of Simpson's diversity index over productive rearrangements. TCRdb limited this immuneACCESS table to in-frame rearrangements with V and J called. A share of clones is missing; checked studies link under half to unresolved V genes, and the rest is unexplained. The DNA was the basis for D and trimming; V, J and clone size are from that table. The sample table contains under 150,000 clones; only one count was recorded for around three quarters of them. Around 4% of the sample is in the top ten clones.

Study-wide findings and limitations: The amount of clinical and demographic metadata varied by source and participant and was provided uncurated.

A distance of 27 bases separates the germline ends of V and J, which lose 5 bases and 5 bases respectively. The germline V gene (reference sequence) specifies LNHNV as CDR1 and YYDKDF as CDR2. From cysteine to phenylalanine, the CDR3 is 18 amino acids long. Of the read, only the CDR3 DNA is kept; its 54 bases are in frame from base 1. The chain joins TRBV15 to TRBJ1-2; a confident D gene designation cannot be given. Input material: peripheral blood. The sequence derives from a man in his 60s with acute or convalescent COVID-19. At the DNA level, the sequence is TGTGCCACCAGCGGCGAGGTGGCAGGCCCCAAGTCGGGGTATGGCTACACCTTC. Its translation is CATSGEVAGPKSGYGYTF.